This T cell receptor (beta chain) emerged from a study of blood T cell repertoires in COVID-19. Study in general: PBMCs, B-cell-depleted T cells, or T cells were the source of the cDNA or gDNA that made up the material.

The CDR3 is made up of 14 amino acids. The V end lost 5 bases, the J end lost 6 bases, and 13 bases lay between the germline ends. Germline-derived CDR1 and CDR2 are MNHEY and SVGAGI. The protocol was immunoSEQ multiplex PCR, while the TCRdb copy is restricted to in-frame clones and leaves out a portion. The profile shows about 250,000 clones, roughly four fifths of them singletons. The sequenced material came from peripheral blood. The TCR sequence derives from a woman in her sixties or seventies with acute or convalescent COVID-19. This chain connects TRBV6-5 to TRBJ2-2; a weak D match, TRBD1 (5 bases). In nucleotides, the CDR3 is TGTGCCAGCAGTCCCGCGACAGTTCCCGGGGAGCTGTTTTTT. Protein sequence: CASSPATVPGELFF.